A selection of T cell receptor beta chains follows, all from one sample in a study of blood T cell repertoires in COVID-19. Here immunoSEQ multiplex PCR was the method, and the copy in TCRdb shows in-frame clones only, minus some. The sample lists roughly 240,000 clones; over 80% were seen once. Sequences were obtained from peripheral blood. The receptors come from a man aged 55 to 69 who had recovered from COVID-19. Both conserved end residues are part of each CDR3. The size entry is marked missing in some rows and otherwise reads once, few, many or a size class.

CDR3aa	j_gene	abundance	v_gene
CASSPVPSGRVQETQYF	TRBJ2-5	NA	TRBV18
CASSPTTGINTGELFF	TRBJ2-2	NA	TRBV5-1
CASSLGTSRSGNTIYF	TRBJ1-3	NA	TRBV7-9
CASSLGGGWTNEKLFF	TRBJ1-4	NA	TRBV7-2
CASSLDRSYEQYF	TRBJ2-7	NA	TRBV11-2
CASIERMNTEAFF	TRBJ1-1	NA	TRBV2
CSASPMGGGQPQHF	TRBJ1-5	few	TRBV20-1
CASSPGMGDGYTF	TRBJ1-2	NA	TRBV4-2
CATSRDGGGASSTDTQYF	TRBJ2-3	NA	TRBV15
CASSPGQGRSGANVLTF	TRBJ2-6	NA	TRBV18
CASSRDRNTEAFF	TRBJ1-1	NA	TRBV2
CSVVQGAGNTIYF	TRBJ1-3	NA	TRBV29-1
CAPAEVPFF	TRBJ2-1	NA	TRBV24-1
CATSYLLTGMGANEQFF	TRBJ2-1	NA	TRBV15
CASSTGGTGELFF	TRBJ2-2	NA	TRBV28
CASTLRGSSYNEQFF	TRBJ2-1	NA	TRBV19